A selection of T cell receptor beta chains follows, all from one sample in a study of molecular identifiers for immune sequencing clone quantification. TCRdb called the PCR reads again in MiXCR, with one record for every CDR3 protein. The sample includes about 97,000 distinct CDR3 sequences, under 40% of them seen just once. The sample was naive CD8+ T cells from blood, with Jurkat cell RNA spiked in. Receptors were obtained from a human donor in good health. Some libraries in this study had Jurkat cell RNA spiked in. Each CDR3 is given with its conserved first and last residue. Each record gives: D gene, V gene, clone size, J gene, CDR3 length, CDR3 protein, CDR3 DNA. A D gene is named only where the DNA matches it firmly. Not all rows give a size; the values are once, few, many and, for expanded clones, a class.

>TRBD2|TRBV7-9|-|TRBJ2-3|19
CASSLVQGQTSGRYDTQYF
TGTGCCAGCAGCTTAGTACAGGGTCAGACTAGCGGTCGCTACGATACGCAGTATTTT
>-|TRBV14|few|TRBJ1-1|14
CASSQDLGNTEAFF
TGTGCCAGCAGCCAAGATCTCGGGAACACTGAAGCTTTCTTT
>-|TRBV4-3|-|TRBJ1-2|14
CASSHAEGYSGYTF
TGCGCCAGCAGCCATGCTGAGGGATACTCTGGCTACACCTTC
>-|TRBV9|few|TRBJ2-7|14
CASSPPGRGYEQYF
TGTGCCAGCAGCCCCCCAGGGAGAGGGTACGAGCAGTACTTC
>TRBD1|TRBV20-1|-|TRBJ2-7|14
CSATPQGAAYEQYF
TGCAGTGCCACGCCCCAGGGGGCGGCCTACGAGCAGTACTTC
>-|TRBV9|many|TRBJ2-2|13
CASSVPGTGELFF
TGTGCCAGCAGCGTACCGGGAACCGGGGAGCTGTTTTTT
>-|TRBV28|many|TRBJ2-3|14
CASSGVADTDTQYF
TGTGCCAGCAGCGGGGTGGCGGATACAGATACGCAGTATTTT
>-|TRBV6-2/TRBV6-3|-|TRBJ2-1|13
CATTGASYNEQFF
TGTGCCACAACGGGAGCATCCTACAATGAGCAGTTCTTC
>-|TRBV10-3|-|TRBJ2-3|12
CAIRGAADTQNF
TGTGCCATCAGAGGAGCAGCAGATACGCAGAATTTT
>TRBD1|TRBV9|many|TRBJ1-4|18
CASSAKPRQGWESEKLFF
TGTGCCAGCAGCGCAAAACCCCGACAGGGTTGGGAATCTGAAAAACTGTTTTTT
>TRBD2|TRBV11-2|-|TRBJ2-1|16
CASSPPSGRRYNEQFF
TGTGCCAGCAGCCCCCCTAGCGGGAGGAGGTATAATGAGCAGTTCTTC
>-|TRBV11-2|-|TRBJ2-7|17
CASSPWTVAEGGCEQYF
TGTGCCAGCAGCCCCTGGACAGTAGCGGAGGGGGGCTGCGAGCAGTACTTC